What follows are 25 T cell receptor beta chains derived from one specimen sequenced in a study of T cell changes during pregnancy in multiple sclerosis. TCRdb's table, derived via immunoSEQ multiplex PCR, lists solely in-frame clones and lacks some. Here the sample spans approximately 100,000 clones, approximately 89% being singletons. Here the sequenced sample was peripheral blood, taken after pregnancy. The receptor source for this set is a female donor with multiple sclerosis, enrolled in a pregnancy study.

The chain carries TRBV18 and TRBJ2-7, with 11 bases lining up with TRBD2. The CDR3 has 15 amino acids. CDR1 and CDR2 (germline): KGHSH, LQKENI. V gave up 3 bases and J gave up 0 bases; unmatched junction bases: 1. The CDR3: CASSPTSGDSYEQYF. For the CDR3, the DNA is TGTGCCAGCTCACCGACTAGCGGGGACTCCTACGAGCAGTACTTC. The variable domain in full, with the rest retrieved from reference TRBV18 and TRBJ2-7, is NAGVMQNPRHLVRRRGQEARLRCSPMKGHSHVYWYRQLPEEGLKFMVYLQKENIIDESGMPKERFSAEFPKEGPSILRIQQVVRGDSAAYFCASSPTSGDSYEQYFGPGTRLTVT.

The gene calls are TRBV7-3 and TRBJ2-3; TRBD2 matches at 11 bases. V dropped 4 bases and J dropped 3; count of bases not matched to a gene: 21. The CDR3 runs 21 residues. Germline V CDR1 and CDR2: SGHTA, FQGTGA. This CDR3 is CASSSLVSGGAWRGATDTQYF. The CDR3 bases are TGTGCCAGCAGCTCCCTAGTTAGCGGGGGGGCCTGGCGGGGAGCAACAGATACGCAGTATTTT.

The chain couples TRBV6-1 to TRBJ2-3, with no clear D. V lost 4 bases to trimming and J lost 5 bases, with 13 bases between them. Germline loops: CDR1 MNHNS, CDR2 SASEGT. This CDR3 spans 14 amino acids. CDR3 loop: CASSARNRGDTQYF. As DNA, the CDR3 is TGTGCCAGCAGTGCGAGGAACCGAGGAGATACGCAGTATTTT.

The rearrangement joins TRBV9 to TRBJ2-3, with TRBD2 matching over 7 bases. The CDR3 length is 15 residues. V was pared by 4 bases and J by 2 bases, with 7 bases of the junction left unmatched. In germline, CDR1 is SGDLS, CDR2 YYNGEE. CDR3 DNA sequence: TGTGCCAGCAGCTCGCGGGGGAGAGACACAGATACGCAGTATTTT. Protein product: CASSSRGRDTDTQYF.

This sequence joins TRBV19 and TRBJ1-2; 7 positions agree with TRBD1. The J segment lost 0 bases and the V segment lost 8 bases, leaving 6 bases of the junction unmatched. Germline V gives CDR1 LNHDA, CDR2 SQIVND (reference sequence). The CDR3 has 14 amino acids. Here the CDR3 DNA reads TGTGCCAGTGGCACGCAGGGGGCTAACTATGGCTACACCTTC. It yields the protein CASGTQGANYGYTF. Full variable domain (outside the CDR3, taken from reference TRBV19 and TRBJ1-2): DGGITQSPKYLFRKEGQNVTLSCEQNLNHDAMYWYRQDPGQGLRLIYYSQIVNDFQKGDIAEGYSVSREKKESFPLTVTSAQKNPTAFYLCASGTQGANYGYTFGSGTRLTVV.

J is TRBJ1-5 and V is TRBV7-9; no clear D gene. This CDR3 has 14 residues. In germline, CDR1 is SEHNR, CDR2 FQNEAQ (reference sequence). V was cut by 1 base and J by 5 bases, with 9 bases left in between. CDR3 residues: CASSLGQTYQPQHF. DNA for the CDR3: TGTGCCAGCAGCTTAGGTCAGACTTATCAGCCCCAGCATTTT.

This clone was detected once. The V call is TRBV18, the J call TRBJ2-7; D might be TRBD2 (5 bases). The length of the CDR3 is 15 residues. Germline V CDR1 and CDR2: KGHSH, LQKENI. The V and J ends lost 4 bases and 7 bases respectively, with 20 bases between them. The CDR3 protein is CASSRLGEGVGEQYF. CDR3 DNA: TGTGCCAGCTCACGTTTGGGTGAGGGTGTGGGAGAGCAGTACTTC.

The rearrangement links TRBV6-5 to TRBJ2-3; 7 bases are a match to TRBD2. Trimming took 5 bases from V and 2 from J; bases not matched to a gene: 7. The CDR3 runs to 15 residues. From germline, CDR1 is MNHEY and CDR2 SVGAGI. The CDR3 region is CASSTPSGYTDTQYF. CDR3 DNA: TGTGCCAGCAGTACCCCTAGCGGCTACACAGATACGCAGTATTTT.

V and J are TRBV13 and TRBJ1-1; 10 nucleotides match TRBD1. There are 14 residues in the CDR3. Per the germline V gene, CDR1 is PRHDT and CDR2 is FYEKMQ (reference sequence). The ends lost 3 bases at V and 6 bases at J; junction bases unmatched: 4. The CDR3 reads CASSFGTGEAEAFF. The CDR3 coding sequence is TGTGCCAGCAGCTTTGGGACAGGGGAGGCTGAAGCTTTCTTT. The variable domain in full, with the rest retrieved from reference TRBV13 and TRBJ1-1, is AAGVIQSPRHLIKEKRETATLKCYPIPRHDTVYWYQQGPGQDPQFLISFYEKMQSDKGSIPDRFSAQQFSDYHSELNMSSLELGDSALYFCASSFGTGEAEAFFGQGTRLTVV.

This chain uses TRBV30 with TRBJ1-4; maybe TRBD1 (5 bases). Looked up from germline, CDR1 is GTSNPN and CDR2 is SVGIG (reference sequence). Trimming removed 0 bases from V and 7 bases from J, with 12 bases in between. The CDR3 is 14 amino acids. The CDR3, as DNA: TGTGCCTGGAGTGTGGGACTGGGGTCTGAAAAACTGTTTTTT. It encodes CAWSVGLGSEKLFF.

The chain joins TRBV5-1 to TRBJ1-1, with 9 positions matching TRBD1. This CDR3 spans 14 amino acids. With V trimmed by 4 bases and J by 0 bases, 1 base remained unmatched. CDR1 and CDR2 (germline): SGHRS, YFSETQ. Here the CDR3 DNA reads TGCGCCAGCAGCGGACAGGGGATGAACACTGAAGCTTTCTTT. Amino acid sequence: CASSGQGMNTEAFF.

The rearrangement joins TRBV5-4 to TRBJ1-1; maybe TRBD1 (6 bases). The CDR3 length is 13 residues. Between the trimmed V and J ends, which lost 5 bases and 5 bases, there was a span of 13 bases. Germline V lookup: CDR1 SGHNT, CDR2 YYREEE (reference sequence). CDR3 sequence reads: CASSWAGATEAFF. Here the CDR3 DNA reads TGTGCCAGCAGTTGGGCAGGGGCGACTGAAGCTTTCTTT.

The chain combines TRBV19 with TRBJ2-1, with D perhaps TRBD2 (6 bases). Looked up from germline, CDR1 is LNHDA and CDR2 is SQIVND (reference sequence). The CDR3 is 15 residues long. Trimming stripped 5 bases from V and 2 bases from J, with 13 bases between. CDR3 in amino acids: CASSSKRGTYNEQFF. DNA for the CDR3: TGTGCCAGTAGTTCGAAACGGGGGACCTACAATGAGCAGTTCTTC.

The chain employs TRBV5-4 and TRBJ2-5; 9 bases match TRBD1. The CDR3 has 15 amino acids. Germline CDR1 reads SGHNT; CDR2 reads YYREEE (reference sequence). V was clipped by 4 bases and J by 2 bases; unmatched bases: 6. The CDR3 DNA is TGTGCCAGCAGCGAAACAGGGGGCCGTCAAGAGACCCAGTACTTC. Translated: CASSETGGRQETQYF. The full variable domain, its missing parts supplied by reference TRBV5-4 and TRBJ2-5, is ETGVTQSPTHLIKTRGQQVTLRCSSQSGHNTVSWYQQALGQGPQFIFQYYREEENGRGNFPPRFSGLQFPNYSSELNVNALELDDSALYLCASSETGGRQETQYFGPGTRLLVL.

The chain combines TRBV5-1 with TRBJ2-7, with D possibly matching TRBD1 (6 bases). The ends were cut back, 0 bases at V and 5 bases at J, with 9 bases in the middle. The CDR3 runs 13 residues. The germline V gene encodes CDR1 SGHRS and CDR2 YFSETQ. The CDR3 region is CASSLGRGNEQYF. CDR3 bases: TGCGCCAGCAGCTTGGGCAGGGGTAACGAGCAGTACTTC.

The gene calls are TRBV7-6 and TRBJ2-5; 8 bases are shared with TRBD2. Germline assignment: CDR1 SGHVS and CDR2 FNYEAQ. The V segment lost 0 bases and the J segment 1 base; nucleotides outside the gene matches: 16. The CDR3 is made up of 20 amino acids. The CDR3 sequence: CASSLAPFREGRGSQETQYF. Here the CDR3 DNA reads TGTGCCAGCAGCTTAGCGCCGTTTCGGGAGGGGCGTGGGAGCCAAGAGACCCAGTACTTC.

V is TRBV4-1 and J is TRBJ1-2; perhaps TRBD1 as D (5 bases). Germline V lookup: CDR1 MGHRA, CDR2 YSYEKL. Trimming took off 1 base at V and 2 bases at J, with 8 bases between the two ends. This CDR3 comprises 14 residues. Here the CDR3 DNA reads TGCGCCAGCAGCCAAGGCAGGGCAAACTATGGCTACACCTTC. It is translated as CASSQGRANYGYTF.

The rearrangement uses TRBV11-3 and TRBJ2-1, with TRBD1 identical over 8 bases. J was trimmed by 4 bases and V by 0 bases; bases with no gene match: 5. The germline CDR1 and CDR2 sequences are SGHNT and YENEEA. The CDR3 is 16 amino acids. CDR3 DNA sequence: TGTGCCAGCAGCTTAGAAGGGGGACAGGAATACAATGAGCAGTTCTTC. Translating gives CASSLEGGQEYNEQFF.

This sequence joins TRBV9 and TRBJ2-3; D is perhaps TRBD2 (5 bases). The CDR3 has 19 amino acids. CDR1 is SGDLS and CDR2 is YYNGEE in the germline V gene. Trimming took 0 bases from V and 1 from J, leaving 21 bases between them. The DNA of the CDR3 is TGTGCCAGCAGCGTAGTTGAGGAGGTGGACCCCCGCGGCACAGATACGCAGTATTTT. It encodes CASSVVEEVDPRGTDTQYF.

V usage is TRBV6-1 and J usage is TRBJ2-7, with TRBD1 identical over 8 bases. There are 13 residues in the CDR3. V lost 10 bases to trimming and J lost 0 bases; unmatched junction nucleotides: 5. Germline V gives CDR1 MNHNS, CDR2 SASEGT. This chain's CDR3 is CANGQGRSYEQYF. The DNA for the CDR3 is TGTGCCAACGGACAGGGCCGCTCCTACGAGCAGTACTTC.

The rearrangement links TRBV29-1 to TRBJ1-1; 7 bases map to TRBD1. This CDR3 has 14 residues. The trim removed 3 bases at V and 8 bases at J, leaving 12 bases unmatched. Germline loops: CDR1 SQVTM, CDR2 ANQGSEA. CDR3: CSVDTGTEEGEAFF. The CDR3, as DNA: TGCAGCGTTGACACCGGGACAGAAGAGGGGGAAGCTTTCTTT.

The rearrangement joins TRBV2 to TRBJ1-5; 11 bases are a match to TRBD1. The junction had 18 bases not matched to a gene; V was cut back by 3 bases and J by 2 bases. This CDR3 has 21 amino acids. In germline, CDR1 is SNHLY, CDR2 FYNNEI. The CDR3 here is CASSEEGPGGQGGNGNQPQHF. The CDR3 nucleotides are TGTGCCAGCAGTGAGGAGGGCCCAGGGGGACAGGGGGGGAACGGCAATCAGCCCCAGCATTTT.

This rearrangement joins TRBV7-9 to TRBJ1-2; the D gene is possibly TRBD1 (5 bases). Germline V gene lookup returns CDR1 SEHNR and CDR2 FQNEAQ (reference sequence). Trimming stripped 5 bases from V and 4 bases from J, with 20 bases between. This CDR3 has 16 amino acids. The CDR3 here is CASSLLQAPSVYGYTF. CDR3 DNA sequence: TGTGCCAGCAGCCTATTACAGGCCCCATCGGTCTATGGCTACACCTTC. Combining the CDR3 with reference TRBV7-9 and TRBJ1-2 gives the whole variable domain DTGVSQNPRHKITKRGQNVTFRCDPISEHNRLYWYRQTLGQGPEFLTYFQNEAQLEKSRLLSDRFSAERPKGSFSTLEIQRTEQGDSAMYLCASSLLQAPSVYGYTFGSGTRLTVV.

The chain employs TRBV2 and TRBJ2-5; TRBD2 is a possible D gene (7 bases). The ends were cut back, 8 bases at V and 4 bases at J, with 14 bases in the middle. The germline gives CDR1 SNHLY, CDR2 FYNNEI. CDR3 length: 13 residues. CDR3 sequence: CASATRGGETQYF. CDR3 nucleotides: TGTGCCAGCGCAACTAGGGGGGGAGAGACCCAGTACTTC.

This chain joins TRBV11-2 and TRBJ2-5; D may be TRBD2 (7 bases). Deletions cut 5 bases from V and 0 bases from J, with 22 bases between. The CDR3 sequence is 18 residues long. The germline gives CDR1 SGHAT, CDR2 FQNNGV. CDR3 nucleotides: TGTGCCAGCAGCGCTGGGGCTAGCGGAAGGGGGTACCAAGAGACCCAGTACTTC. Its protein is CASSAGASGRGYQETQYF.